The T cell receptor (beta chain) under discussion was sequenced for a study of blood T cell repertoires in COVID-19. Study background: COVID-19 samples collected from the United States, Italy and Spain covered acute and convalescent phases.

Only in-frame clones appear in the TCRdb table, and some are missing; sequencing was by immunoSEQ multiplex PCR. Among roughly 340,000 clones listed, around nine tenths were seen once. Germline loops: CDR1 SGHDT, CDR2 YYEEEE. CDR3 size: 12 residues. The V gene lost 1 base and the J gene lost 8 bases, with 9 bases spanning the gap. This clone was detected once. The sample was peripheral blood. This chain joins TRBV5-6 and TRBJ1-2; no definite D call. The clonotype originates from a woman between 18 and 30 years old who had recovered from COVID-19. CDR3 amino acids: CASSLNRGGYTF. CDR3 DNA sequence: TGTGCCAGCAGCTTGAATCGGGGAGGCTACACCTTC.